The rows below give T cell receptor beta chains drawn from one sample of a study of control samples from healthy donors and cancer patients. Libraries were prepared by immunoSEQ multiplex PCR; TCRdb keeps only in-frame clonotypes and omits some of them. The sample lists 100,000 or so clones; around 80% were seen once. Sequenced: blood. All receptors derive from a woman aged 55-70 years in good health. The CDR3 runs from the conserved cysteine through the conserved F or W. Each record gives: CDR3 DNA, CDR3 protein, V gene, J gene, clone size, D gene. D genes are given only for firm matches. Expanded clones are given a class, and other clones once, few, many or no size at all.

TGTGCCAGCAGTGAGTCCACAGATACGCAGTATTTT,CASSESTDTQYF,TRBV6-4,TRBJ2-3,NA,NA
TGTGCCAGCACCTCAGGGGGAAGGCAGCCCCAGCATTTT,CASTSGGRQPQHF,TRBV6-5,TRBJ1-5,NA,TRBD1
TGTGCCAGCAGCTACAGGGGGGTGAATTCACCCCTCCACTTT,CASSYRGVNSPLHF,TRBV2,TRBJ1-6,NA,TRBD1
TGTGCCAGCAGCCCTCGACTAGCGGGAGCCTACGAGCAGTACTTC,CASSPRLAGAYEQYF,TRBV7-6,TRBJ2-7,few,TRBD2
TGTGCCAGCAGCGCACCTTTCGGCAGTCGGATGCAAGAGACCCAGTACTTC,CASSAPFGSRMQETQYF,TRBV28,TRBJ2-5,NA,NA
TGCGCCAGCAGCTTGGGAGGACGGAGTTGGGGCACAGATACGCAGTATTTT,CASSLGGRSWGTDTQYF,TRBV5-1,TRBJ2-3,NA,NA
TGTGCCAGCAGTACACATTCTCCGGGACAGGGAAGGGGCTATGGCTACACCTTC,CASSTHSPGQGRGYGYTF,TRBV6-2/TRBV6-3,TRBJ1-2,NA,TRBD1
TGTGCCAGCAGTTTTAGGGATGAGCAGTTCTTC,CASSFRDEQFF,TRBV21-1,TRBJ2-1,NA,NA
TGTGCCAGCAGTTTAAGGGGGGCTACCATTTATAGCAATCAGCCCCAGCATTTT,CASSLRGATIYSNQPQHF,TRBV27,TRBJ1-5,NA,NA
TGTGCCAGCAGCCAAGAGAGTCAGGTCAATGAAAAACTGTTTTTT,CASSQESQVNEKLFF,TRBV3-1/TRBV3-2,TRBJ1-4,few,NA
TGTGCCAGCAGTCCAACGACAGGGAAGGGTCAGCCCCAGCATTTT,CASSPTTGKGQPQHF,TRBV27,TRBJ1-5,NA,TRBD1
TGTGCCAGCGGGGACAGGGCGTACACTGAAGCTTTCTTT,CASGDRAYTEAFF,TRBV3-1/TRBV3-2,TRBJ1-1,NA,TRBD1
TGTGCCAGCAGCTCTATGGGACTAGCGGGAGTAGAGACCCAGTACTTC,CASSSMGLAGVETQYF,TRBV7-2,TRBJ2-5,NA,TRBD2
TGTGCCAGCAGTTTATTGGGGACGTTCTCTGGAAACACCATATATTTT,CASSLLGTFSGNTIYF,TRBV28,TRBJ1-3,NA,NA
TGTGCCAGCAGCTTAGACGGGACAGTTAATCAGCCCCAGCATTTT,CASSLDGTVNQPQHF,TRBV7-9,TRBJ1-5,NA,TRBD1
TGTGCCAGTAGTTATATGGAAGGGCGGATGCCCCAGCATTTT,CASSYMEGRMPQHF,TRBV19,TRBJ1-5,NA,NA
TGTGCCAGCAGTGAACAGCGGAGCTCTGGAAACACCATATATTTT,CASSEQRSSGNTIYF,TRBV2,TRBJ1-3,few,NA
TGCAGTGAAGCGCGGGGGGATACGCAGTATTTT,CSEARGDTQYF,TRBV20-1,TRBJ2-3,NA,TRBD2
TGTGCCAGCAGTGACAGGGTAGGCAACTATGGCTACACCTTC,CASSDRVGNYGYTF,TRBV2,TRBJ1-2,NA,NA
TGCGCCAGCAGCCAAGACCCAGGGGTTGGATCGGAAGCTTTCTTT,CASSQDPGVGSEAFF,TRBV4-3,TRBJ1-1,NA,NA
TGTGCCAGCAGTGAAGCCGCACCAATCTACGAGCAGTACTTC,CASSEAAPIYEQYF,TRBV6-1,TRBJ2-7,NA,NA
TGTGCCAGCAGTCGACAGGGTCTCTACGAGCAGTACTTC,CASSRQGLYEQYF,TRBV28,TRBJ2-7,NA,TRBD1
TGCGCCAGCAGCTTGGTGGCTAGCGGGACTCAAGAGACCCAGTACTTC,CASSLVASGTQETQYF,TRBV5-1,TRBJ2-5,NA,TRBD2
TGTGCCAGTAGTATAGACGCAGGGATAAACACTGAAGCTTTCTTT,CASSIDAGINTEAFF,TRBV19,TRBJ1-1,medium-sized,NA
TGTGCCAGCAGTGAGACTATCGGGAGTAAGTTTGATACGCAGTATTTT,CASSETIGSKFDTQYF,TRBV6-1,TRBJ2-3,NA,NA
TGCAGTGCTAGTAGCGGCGGGACAGATACGCAGTATTTT,CSASSGGTDTQYF,TRBV20-1,TRBJ2-3,NA,NA